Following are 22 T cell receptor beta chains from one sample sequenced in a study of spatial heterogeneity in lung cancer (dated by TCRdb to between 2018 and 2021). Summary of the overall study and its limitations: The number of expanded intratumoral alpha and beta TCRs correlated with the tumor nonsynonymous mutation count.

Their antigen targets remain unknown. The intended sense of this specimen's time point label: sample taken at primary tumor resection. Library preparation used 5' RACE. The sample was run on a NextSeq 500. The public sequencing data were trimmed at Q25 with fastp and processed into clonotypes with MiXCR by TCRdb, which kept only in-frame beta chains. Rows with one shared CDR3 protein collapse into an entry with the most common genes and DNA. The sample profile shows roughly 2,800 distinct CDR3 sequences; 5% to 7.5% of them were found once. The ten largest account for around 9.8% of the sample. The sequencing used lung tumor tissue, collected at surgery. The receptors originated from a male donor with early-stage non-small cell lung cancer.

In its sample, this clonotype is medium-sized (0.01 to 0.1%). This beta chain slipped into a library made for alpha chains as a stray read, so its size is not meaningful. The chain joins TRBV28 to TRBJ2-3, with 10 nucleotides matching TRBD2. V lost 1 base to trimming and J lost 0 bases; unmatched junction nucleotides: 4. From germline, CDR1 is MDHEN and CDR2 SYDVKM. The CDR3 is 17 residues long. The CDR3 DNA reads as TGTGCCAGCAGTTTATTCAGCGGGGGGGCCAGCACAGATACGCAGTATTTT. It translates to CASSLFSGGASTDTQYF. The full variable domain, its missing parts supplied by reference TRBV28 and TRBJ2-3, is DVKVTQSSRYLVKRTGEKVFLECVQDMDHENMFWYRQDPGLGLRLIYFSYDVKMKEKGDIPEGYSVSREKKERFSLILESASTNQTSMYLCASSLFSGGASTDTQYFGPGTRLTVL.

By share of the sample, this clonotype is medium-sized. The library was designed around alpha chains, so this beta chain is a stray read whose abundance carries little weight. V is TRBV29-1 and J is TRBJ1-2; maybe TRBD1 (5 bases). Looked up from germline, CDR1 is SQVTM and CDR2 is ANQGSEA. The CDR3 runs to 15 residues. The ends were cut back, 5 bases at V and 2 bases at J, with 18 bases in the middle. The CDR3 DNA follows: TGCAGCGTTCAGGGTACTCTGCAGACAAACTATGGCTACACCTTC. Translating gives CSVQGTLQTNYGYTF.

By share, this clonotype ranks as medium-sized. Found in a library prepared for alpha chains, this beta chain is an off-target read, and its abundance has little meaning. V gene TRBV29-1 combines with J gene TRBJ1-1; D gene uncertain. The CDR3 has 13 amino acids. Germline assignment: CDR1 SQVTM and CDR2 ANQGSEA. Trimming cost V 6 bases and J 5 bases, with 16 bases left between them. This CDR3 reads CSVRRPPGTEAFF. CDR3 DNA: TGCAGCGTCCGTCGGCCTCCGGGAACTGAAGCTTTCTTT.

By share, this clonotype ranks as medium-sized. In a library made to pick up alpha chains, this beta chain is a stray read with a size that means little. For the CDR3, the DNA is TGTGCCAGCAGCTTGGCGGGACAGGGGATCACAGATACGCAGTATTTT. Protein sequence: CASSLAGQGITDTQYF. The chain combines TRBV5-6 with TRBJ2-3; 10 bases match TRBD1. The CDR3 consists of 16 residues. Germline CDR1 is SGHDT and CDR2 is YYEEEE. The V and J ends lost 0 bases and 2 bases, in that order; junction bases with no gene match: 3. Full variable domain (outside the CDR3, taken from reference TRBV5-6 and TRBJ2-3): DAGVTQSPTHLIKTRGQQVTLRCSPKSGHDTVSWYQQALGQGPQFIFQYYEEEERQRGNFPDRFSGHQFPNYSSELNVNALLLGDSALYLCASSLAGQGITDTQYFGPGTRLTVL.

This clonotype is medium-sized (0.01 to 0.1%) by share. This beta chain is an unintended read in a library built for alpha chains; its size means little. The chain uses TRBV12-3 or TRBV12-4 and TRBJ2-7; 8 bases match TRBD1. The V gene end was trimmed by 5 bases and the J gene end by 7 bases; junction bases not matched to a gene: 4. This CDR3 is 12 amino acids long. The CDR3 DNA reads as TGTGCCAGCAGTCCCGGGACAGGTGAGCAGTACTTC. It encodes CASSPGTGEQYF.

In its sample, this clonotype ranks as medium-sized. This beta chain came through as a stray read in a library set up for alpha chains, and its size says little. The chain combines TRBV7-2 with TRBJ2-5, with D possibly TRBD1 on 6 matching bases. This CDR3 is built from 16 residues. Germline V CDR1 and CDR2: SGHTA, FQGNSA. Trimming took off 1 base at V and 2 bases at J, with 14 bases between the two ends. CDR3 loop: CASSLGIQGRQETQYF. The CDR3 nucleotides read TGTGCCAGCAGCTTAGGAATACAGGGCCGACAAGAGACCCAGTACTTC.

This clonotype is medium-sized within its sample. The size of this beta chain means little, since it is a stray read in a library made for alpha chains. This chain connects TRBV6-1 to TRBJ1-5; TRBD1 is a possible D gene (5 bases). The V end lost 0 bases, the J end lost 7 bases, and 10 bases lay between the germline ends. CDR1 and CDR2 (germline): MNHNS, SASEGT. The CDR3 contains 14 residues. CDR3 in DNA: TGTGCCAGCAGTGAAGCGCGGACATACCAGCCCCAGCATTTT. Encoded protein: CASSEARTYQPQHF.

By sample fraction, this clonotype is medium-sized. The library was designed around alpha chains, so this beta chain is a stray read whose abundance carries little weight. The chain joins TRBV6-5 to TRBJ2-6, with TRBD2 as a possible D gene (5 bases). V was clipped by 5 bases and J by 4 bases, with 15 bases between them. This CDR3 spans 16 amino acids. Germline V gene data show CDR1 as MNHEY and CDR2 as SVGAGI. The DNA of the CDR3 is TGTGCCAGCAGTAGGAACGAAGCGGCAGGGGCCAACGTCCTGACTTTC. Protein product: CASSRNEAAGANVLTF.

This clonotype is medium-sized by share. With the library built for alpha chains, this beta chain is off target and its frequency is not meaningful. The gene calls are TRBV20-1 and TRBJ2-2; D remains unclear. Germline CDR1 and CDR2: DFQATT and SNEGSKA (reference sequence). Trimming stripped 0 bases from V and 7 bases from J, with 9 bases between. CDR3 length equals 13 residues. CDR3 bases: TGCAGTGCTAGAGATAGAAAGGGCGGGGAGCTGTTTTTT. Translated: CSARDRKGGELFF.

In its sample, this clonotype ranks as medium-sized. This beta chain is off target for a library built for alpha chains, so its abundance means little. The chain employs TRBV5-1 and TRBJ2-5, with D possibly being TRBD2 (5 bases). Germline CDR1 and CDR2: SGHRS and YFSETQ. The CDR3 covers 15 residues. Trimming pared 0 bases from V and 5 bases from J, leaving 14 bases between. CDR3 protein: CASSLAGTTVETQYF. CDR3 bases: TGCGCCAGCAGCTTGGCGGGAACCACAGTCGAGACCCAGTACTTC.

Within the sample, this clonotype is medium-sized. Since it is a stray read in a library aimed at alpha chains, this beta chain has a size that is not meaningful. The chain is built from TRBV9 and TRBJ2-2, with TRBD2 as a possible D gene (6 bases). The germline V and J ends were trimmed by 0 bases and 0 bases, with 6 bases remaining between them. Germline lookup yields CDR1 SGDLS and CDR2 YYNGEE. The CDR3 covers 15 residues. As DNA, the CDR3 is TGTGCCAGCAGCGTAGGACTAGCGAACACCGGGGAGCTGTTTTTT. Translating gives CASSVGLANTGELFF.

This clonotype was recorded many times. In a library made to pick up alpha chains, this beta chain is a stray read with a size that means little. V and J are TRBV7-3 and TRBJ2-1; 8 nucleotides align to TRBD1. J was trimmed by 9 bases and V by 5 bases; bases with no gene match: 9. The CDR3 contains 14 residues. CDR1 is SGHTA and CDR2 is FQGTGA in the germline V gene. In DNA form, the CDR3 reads TGTGCCAGCAGCACGGGATCAGGGGGCGGTGAGCAGTTCTTC. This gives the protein CASSTGSGGGEQFF.

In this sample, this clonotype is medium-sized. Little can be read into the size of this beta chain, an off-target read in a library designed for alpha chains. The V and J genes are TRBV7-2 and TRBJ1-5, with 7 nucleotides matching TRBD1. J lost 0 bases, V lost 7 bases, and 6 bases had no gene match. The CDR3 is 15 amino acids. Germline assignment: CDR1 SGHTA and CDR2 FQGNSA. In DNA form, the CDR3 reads TGTGCCAGCACCAGACAGGGTTATAGCAATCAGCCCCAGCATTTT. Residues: CASTRQGYSNQPQHF. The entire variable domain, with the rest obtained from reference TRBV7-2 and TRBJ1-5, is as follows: GAGVSQSPSNKVTEKGKDVELRCDPISGHTALYWYRQSLGQGLEFLIYFQGNSAPDKSGLPSDRFSAERTGGSVSTLTIQRTQQEDSAVYLCASTRQGYSNQPQHFGDGTRLSIL.

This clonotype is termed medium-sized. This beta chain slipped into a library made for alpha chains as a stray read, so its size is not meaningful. The DNA of the CDR3 is TGTGCCAGCAAAAGGGGCTCCGGGGAGCTGTTTTTT. Its translation is CASKRGSGELFF. The V gene is TRBV12-3 or TRBV12-4, the J gene TRBJ2-2, with D possibly TRBD1 on 5 matching bases. The V gene lost 7 bases and the J gene lost 6 bases, with 9 bases spanning the gap. The CDR3 covers 12 residues.

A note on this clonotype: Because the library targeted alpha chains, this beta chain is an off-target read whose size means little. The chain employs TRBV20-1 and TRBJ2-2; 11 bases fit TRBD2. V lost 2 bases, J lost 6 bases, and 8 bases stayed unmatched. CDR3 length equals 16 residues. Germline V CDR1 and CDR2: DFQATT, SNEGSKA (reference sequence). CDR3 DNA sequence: TGCAGTGCTAGATCCGCTCTAGCGGGAGGTGCCGGGGAGCTGTTTTTT. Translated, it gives CSARSALAGGAGELFF.

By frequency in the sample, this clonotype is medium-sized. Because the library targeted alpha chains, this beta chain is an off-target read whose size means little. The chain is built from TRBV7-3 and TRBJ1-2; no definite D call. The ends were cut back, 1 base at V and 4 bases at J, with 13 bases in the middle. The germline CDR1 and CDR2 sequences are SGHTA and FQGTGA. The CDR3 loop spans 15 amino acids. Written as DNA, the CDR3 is TGTGCCAGCAGCTTAAATTCGGCCGGGCCCTATGGCTACACCTTC. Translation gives CASSLNSAGPYGYTF.

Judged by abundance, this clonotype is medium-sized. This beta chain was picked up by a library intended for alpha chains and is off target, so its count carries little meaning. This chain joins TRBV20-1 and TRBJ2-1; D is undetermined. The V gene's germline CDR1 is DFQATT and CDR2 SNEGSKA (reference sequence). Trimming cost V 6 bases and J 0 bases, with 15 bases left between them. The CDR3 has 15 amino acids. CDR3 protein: CSAPVRASSYNEQFF. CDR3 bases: TGCAGTGCCCCCGTACGGGCTAGCTCCTACAATGAGCAGTTCTTC.

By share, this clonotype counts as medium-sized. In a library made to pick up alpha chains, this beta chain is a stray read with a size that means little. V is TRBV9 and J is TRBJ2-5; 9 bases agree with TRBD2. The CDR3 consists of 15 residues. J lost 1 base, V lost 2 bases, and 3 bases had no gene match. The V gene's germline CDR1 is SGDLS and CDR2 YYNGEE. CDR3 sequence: CASSVSGSTQETQYF. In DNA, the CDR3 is TGTGCCAGCAGCGTTAGCGGGAGTACCCAAGAGACCCAGTACTTC.

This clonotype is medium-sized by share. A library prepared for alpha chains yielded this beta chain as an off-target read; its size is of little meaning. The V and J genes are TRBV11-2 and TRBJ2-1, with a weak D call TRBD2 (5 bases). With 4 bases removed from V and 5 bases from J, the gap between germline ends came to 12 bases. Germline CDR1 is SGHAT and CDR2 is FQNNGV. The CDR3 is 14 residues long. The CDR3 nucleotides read TGTGCCAGCAGCTCCCTAGCTAGAAACAATGAGCAGTTCTTC. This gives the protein CASSSLARNNEQFF.

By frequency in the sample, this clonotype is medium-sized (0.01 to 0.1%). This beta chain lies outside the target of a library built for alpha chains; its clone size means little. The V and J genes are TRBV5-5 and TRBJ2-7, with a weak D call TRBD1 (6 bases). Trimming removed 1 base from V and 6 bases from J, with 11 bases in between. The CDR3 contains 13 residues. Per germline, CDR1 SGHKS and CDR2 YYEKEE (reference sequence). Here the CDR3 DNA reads TGTGCCAGCAGCTTGACAGGGATTGGCGAGCAGTACTTC. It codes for CASSLTGIGEQYF.

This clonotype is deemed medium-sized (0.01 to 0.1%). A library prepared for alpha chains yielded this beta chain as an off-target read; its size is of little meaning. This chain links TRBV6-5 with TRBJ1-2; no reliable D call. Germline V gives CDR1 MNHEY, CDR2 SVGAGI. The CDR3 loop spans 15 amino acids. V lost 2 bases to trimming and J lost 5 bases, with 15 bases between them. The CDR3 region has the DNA TGTGCCAGCAGTTACGGTTCTCAGGTTGGGTATGGCTACACCTTC. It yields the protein CASSYGSQVGYGYTF.

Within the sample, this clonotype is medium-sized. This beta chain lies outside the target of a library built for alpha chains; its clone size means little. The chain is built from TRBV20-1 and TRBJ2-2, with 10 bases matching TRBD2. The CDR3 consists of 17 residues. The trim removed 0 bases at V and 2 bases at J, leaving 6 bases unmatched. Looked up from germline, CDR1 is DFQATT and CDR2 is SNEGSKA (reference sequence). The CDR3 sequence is CSARDPTSGTNTGELFF. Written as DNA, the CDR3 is TGCAGTGCTAGAGATCCCACTAGCGGGACTAACACCGGGGAGCTGTTTTTT.